The 25 T cell receptor beta chains below come from one sample, sequenced in a study of T cell repertoires in cytomegalovirus infection. These receptors lack a known antigen. MiXCR, run by TCRdb on the reads, gives a single entry per CDR3 protein. The sample shows some 310,000 distinct CDR3 sequences, about 25% of them seen only once. The source was cultured PBMCs, collected from culture after CMV antigen stimulation. These receptor sequences come from a human donor in good health (CMV status not recorded). Some clones in this sample may be carry-over from other donors' samples.

This sequence joins TRBV5-1 and TRBJ1-2; D uncertain. The V gene's germline CDR1 is SGHRS and CDR2 YFSETQ. V was shortened by 2 bases and J by 6 bases, with 11 bases between the two germline ends. The CDR3 length is 13 residues. Written as DNA, the CDR3 is TGCGCCAGCAGCTTCGGAAAGGAGGATGGCTACACCTTC. Its protein product is CASSFGKEDGYTF.

This clonotype was counted a few times. The chain joins TRBV11-3 to TRBJ2-1, with a weak D call TRBD2 (6 bases). V shed 5 bases and J shed 4 bases, with 15 bases lying between them. This CDR3 region has 15 residues. Germline CDR1 is SGHNT and CDR2 is YENEEA. The CDR3 sequence is CASSHGSPGYNEQFF. CDR3 DNA sequence: TGTGCCAGCAGCCACGGGAGTCCGGGGTACAATGAGCAGTTCTTC.

This clonotype was recorded a few times. The V and J genes are TRBV7-9 and TRBJ2-7; no definite D call. The ends were cut back, 5 bases at V and 7 bases at J, with 9 bases in the middle. CDR3 length: 11 residues. CDR1 and CDR2 from the germline V gene are SEHNR and FQNEAQ (reference sequence). This chain's CDR3 is CASSPLEEQYF. In DNA, the CDR3 is TGTGCCAGCAGCCCCCTAGAGGAGCAGTACTTC.

This chain links TRBV6-5 with TRBJ1-6; 8 positions match TRBD1. The CDR3 has 15 amino acids. In germline, CDR1 is MNHEY, CDR2 SVGAGI. V lost 1 base, J lost 6 bases, and 2 bases stayed unmatched. The CDR3 coding sequence is TGTGCCAGCAGTTACTTCGGACAGGGTAATTCACCCCTCCACTTT. Amino acids: CASSYFGQGNSPLHF.

This clonotype occurred many times. This chain links TRBV4-3 with TRBJ1-1, with 7 bases aligning to TRBD1. After removal of 0 bases from V and 3 bases from J, the junction contained 16 bases not matched to a gene. Germline V gene sequence: CDR1 LGHNA, CDR2 YSLEER. The CDR3 is 19 residues long. CDR3: CASSQDDNRGLRLDTEAFF. In nucleotides, the CDR3 is TGCGCCAGCAGCCAAGATGATAACAGGGGCCTAAGGTTGGACACTGAAGCTTTCTTT.

This clonotype was seen a handful of times. The V gene is TRBV12-3 or TRBV12-4, the J gene TRBJ2-3; TRBD2 aligns across 9 bases. With V trimmed by 3 bases and J by 14 bases, 12 bases remained unmatched. The CDR3 loop spans 14 amino acids. The CDR3 DNA follows: TGTGCCAGCAGTTTGAGCCCGGGACTAGCCGGGGCGTATTTT. This gives the protein CASSLSPGLAGAYF.

The rearrangement uses TRBV20-1 and TRBJ1-2; TRBD1 might be the D (5 bases). Germline CDR1 is DFQATT and CDR2 is SNEGSKA (reference sequence). V lost 7 bases and J 2 bases, leaving 17 bases between the germline ends. The CDR3 has 14 amino acids. The CDR3 loop is CSVVGGMRNYGYTF. CDR3 in DNA: TGCAGTGTAGTGGGGGGAATGAGAAACTATGGCTACACCTTC.

The V and J genes are TRBV5-8 and TRBJ1-5; D gene uncertain. CDR1 and CDR2 from the germline V gene are SGHTS and YDEGEE. The V end lost 4 bases, the J end lost 0 bases, and 14 bases lay between the germline ends. The CDR3 is 16 amino acids. CDR3 region: CASSAAAGYSNQPQHF. The CDR3 DNA sequence: TGTGCCAGCAGCGCGGCCGCGGGATATAGCAATCAGCCCCAGCATTTT.

This clonotype has ten or more counts. The chain couples TRBV7-9 to TRBJ2-5; a weak D match, TRBD2 (6 bases). CDR3 length equals 15 residues. In germline, CDR1 is SEHNR, CDR2 FQNEAQ (reference sequence). The ends were cut back, 2 bases at V and 4 bases at J, with 14 bases in the middle. CDR3 residues: CASSLNSGWGETQYF. The DNA of the CDR3 is TGTGCCAGCAGCTTAAACAGCGGGTGGGGAGAGACCCAGTACTTC.

This clonotype was detected only a few times. The chain has TRBV15 and TRBJ1-2, with D perhaps TRBD1 (5 bases). V shed 0 bases and J shed 4 bases, with 12 bases lying between them. The CDR3 loop spans 15 amino acids. CDR1 and CDR2 (germline): LNHNV, YYDKDF (reference sequence). CDR3 residues: CATSRDRGTGYGYTF. CDR3 DNA sequence: TGTGCCACCAGCAGAGATCGGGGGACCGGCTATGGCTACACCTTC.

This rearrangement joins TRBV10-2 to TRBJ2-2; 12 bases line up with TRBD2. The CDR3 length is 14 residues. Losses at the gene ends were 8 bases for V and 7 bases for J; bases not matched to a gene: 5. The V gene's germline CDR1 is WSHSY and CDR2 SAAADI. CDR3 nucleotide sequence: TGCGCCAGCGGAAGGACTAGCGGGGTCGGGGAGCTGTTTTTT. Its translation is CASGRTSGVGELFF.

The chain combines TRBV7-3 with TRBJ1-5; D is perhaps TRBD1 (6 bases). Germline CDR1 reads SGHTA; CDR2 reads FQGTGA. This CDR3 is built from 14 residues. V dropped 4 bases and J dropped 3 bases, with 10 bases sitting between them. The CDR3 reads CASSSPGANQPQHF. In nucleotides, the CDR3 is TGTGCCAGCAGCTCCCCGGGGGCCAATCAGCCCCAGCATTTT.

This clonotype was detected a few times. V is TRBV7-6 and J is TRBJ2-5; either TRBD1 or TRBD2 may fit D (7 bases each). The V end was cut by 5 bases, the J end by 2 bases, with 12 bases between. In germline, CDR1 is SGHVS, CDR2 FNYEAQ. CDR3 length: 14 residues. The CDR3 DNA reads TGTGCCAGCAGCAAAGCGGGACAGCAAGAGACCCAGTACTTC. Encoded protein: CASSKAGQQETQYF.

This clonotype was recorded a few times. The chain combines TRBV28 with TRBJ2-7; tentative D call: TRBD1 (6 bases). The ends were cut back, 11 bases at V and 6 bases at J, with 20 bases in the middle. Germline V gene sequence: CDR1 MDHEN, CDR2 SYDVKM. This CDR3 region has 13 residues. This chain's CDR3 is CASTTIQGFEQYF. In nucleotides, the CDR3 is TGTGCCTCTACCACCATACAGGGATTCGAGCAGTACTTC.

A few counts support this clonotype. The gene calls are TRBV7-2 and TRBJ2-3, with 12 positions matching TRBD1. J gave up 5 bases and V 4 bases, and 10 bases lay outside the gene matches. From germline, CDR1 is SGHTA and CDR2 FQGNSA. The CDR3 has 17 amino acids. The CDR3 DNA reads as TGTGCCAGCAGCTCCGGACCGGGACAGGGGGCCGGAGATACGCAGTATTTT. Protein sequence: CASSSGPGQGAGDTQYF.

This clonotype has at least ten counts. This sequence joins TRBV7-9 and TRBJ2-4; 7 bases fit TRBD2. CDR1 is SEHNR and CDR2 is FQNEAQ in the germline V gene (reference sequence). The V segment lost 1 base and the J segment 7 bases; nucleotides outside the gene matches: 1. This CDR3 region has 13 residues. CDR3 coding DNA: TGTGCCAGCAGCTTAGGACTAGCTAACATTCAGTACTTC. Its protein is CASSLGLANIQYF.

The V gene is TRBV9, the J gene TRBJ1-2, with unresolved D. The CDR3 contains 12 residues. Deletions cut 4 bases from V and 5 bases from J, with 9 bases between. Germline-derived CDR1 and CDR2 are SGDLS and YYNGEE. The CDR3 loop is CASSPPGYGYTF. The CDR3 coding sequence is TGTGCCAGCAGCCCGCCGGGGTATGGCTACACCTTC.

This clonotype was recorded at least ten times. The genes are TRBV5-4 and TRBJ1-5; D uncertain. The CDR3 is made up of 14 amino acids. The germline V gene encodes CDR1 SGHNT and CDR2 YYREEE (reference sequence). V was trimmed by 2 bases and J by 0 bases, leaving 6 bases between them. The CDR3, as DNA: TGTGCCAGCAGCTTACTGGGTAGCAATCAGCCCCAGCATTTT. Translated: CASSLLGSNQPQHF.

CDR3 sequence: CATSVQGPYNEQFF. CDR3 bases: TGTGCCACCAGTGTTCAGGGACCCTACAATGAGCAGTTCTTC. V is TRBV24-1 and J is TRBJ2-1; D could derive from TRBD1 or TRBD2 (5 bases each). Germline V gene data show CDR1 as KGHDR and CDR2 as SFDVKD. The CDR3 has 14 residues. The V gene lost 5 bases and the J gene lost 2 bases, with 9 bases spanning the gap.

V gene TRBV20-1 combines with J gene TRBJ1-1; 7 nucleotides agree with TRBD1. CDR3 length: 14 amino acids. V shed 3 bases, J shed 5 bases, and the junction held 9 bases outside the gene matches. CDR1 and CDR2 from the germline V gene are DFQATT and SNEGSKA (reference sequence). CDR3 sequence reads: CSASDRGRFTEAFF. CDR3 coding DNA: TGCAGTGCTAGCGATAGGGGGCGATTTACTGAAGCTTTCTTT.

This chain joins TRBV7-9 and TRBJ1-1; D call uncertain. The CDR3 loop spans 11 amino acids. The V end lost 2 bases, the J end lost 9 bases, and 7 bases lay between the germline ends. Germline values: CDR1 SEHNR, CDR2 FQNEAQ (reference sequence). This chain's CDR3 is CASSLYDKAFF. The CDR3 region has the DNA TGTGCCAGCAGCTTATACGACAAAGCTTTCTTT.

Concerning this clonotype: Given a much more abundant clone one base away, this may be a read error. V usage is TRBV7-2 and J usage is TRBJ2-2; D gene unclear. Per the germline V gene, CDR1 is SGHTA and CDR2 is FQGNSA. V lost 8 bases to trimming and J lost 1 base, with 11 bases between them. The CDR3 consists of 14 residues. DNA for the CDR3: TGTGCCAGCCCGAGTCGCGGGAACACCGGGGAGCTGTTTTTT. Translating gives CASPSRGNTGELFF.

The chain carries TRBV7-2 and TRBJ1-1, with D perhaps matching TRBD1 (6 bases). The CDR3 covers 14 residues. In germline, CDR1 is SGHTA, CDR2 FQGNSA. The germline V and J ends were trimmed by 2 bases and 5 bases, with 12 bases remaining between them. The CDR3 protein is CASSLRTARTEAFF. The CDR3 coding sequence is TGTGCCAGCAGCTTAAGGACAGCACGTACTGAAGCTTTCTTT.

J is TRBJ2-3 and V is TRBV5-1; D perhaps matches TRBD2 (6 bases). The CDR3 totals 14 residues. Germline CDR1 is SGHRS and CDR2 is YFSETQ. V was clipped by 0 bases and J by 5 bases, with 10 bases between them. In DNA form, the CDR3 reads TGCGCCAGCAGCTTGGTCCCCGGGGGAGATACGCAGTATTTT. This encodes CASSLVPGGDTQYF.

This clonotype was seen many times. CDR3 amino acids: CASSPPGGGKRTQYF. The CDR3 DNA sequence: TGTGCCAGCAGCCCCCCGGGCGGCGGGAAACGCACGCAGTATTTT. The J gene is TRBJ2-3, the V gene TRBV7-2; a possible D gene is TRBD2 (6 bases). CDR3 length: 15 residues. The V gene's germline CDR1 is SGHTA and CDR2 FQGNSA. V shed 5 bases and J shed 9 bases, with 21 bases lying between them.